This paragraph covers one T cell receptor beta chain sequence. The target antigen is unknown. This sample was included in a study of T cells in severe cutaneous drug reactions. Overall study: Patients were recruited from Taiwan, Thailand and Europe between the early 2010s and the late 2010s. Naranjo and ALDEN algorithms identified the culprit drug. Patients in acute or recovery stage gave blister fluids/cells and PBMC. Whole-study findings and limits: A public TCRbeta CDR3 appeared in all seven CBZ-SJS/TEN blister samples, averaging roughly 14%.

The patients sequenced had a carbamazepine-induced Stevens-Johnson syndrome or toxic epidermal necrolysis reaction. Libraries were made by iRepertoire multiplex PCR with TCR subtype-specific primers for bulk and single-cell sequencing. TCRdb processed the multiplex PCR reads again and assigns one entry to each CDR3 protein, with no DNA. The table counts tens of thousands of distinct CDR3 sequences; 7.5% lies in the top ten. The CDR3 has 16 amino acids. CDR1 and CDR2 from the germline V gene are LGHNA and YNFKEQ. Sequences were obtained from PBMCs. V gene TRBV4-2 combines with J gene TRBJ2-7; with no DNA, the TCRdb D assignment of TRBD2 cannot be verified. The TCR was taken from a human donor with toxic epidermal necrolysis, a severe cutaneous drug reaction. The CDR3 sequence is CASSQDARGTTYEQYF.